This TCR beta chain was identified in a study of response to subunit inactivated influenza vaccine. Regarding the study as a whole: A suggestion made by the authors is that each seasonal influenza vaccination recruits few new T cells.

The CDR3 is made up of 15 amino acids. V was pared by 4 bases and J by 4 bases, with 13 bases between. TCRdb re-analysed the RT-PCR reads in MiXCR, keeping a single row per CDR3 protein. Of some 500,000 distinct CDR3 sequences listed, roughly 13% are singletons. Of note for this clonotype: Antigen unknown.

The source material was PBMCs from blood, sampled about 40 days after vaccination. The chain carries TRBV12-3 or TRBV12-4 and TRBJ2-2; a weak D match, TRBD1 (5 bases). This receptor was identified in a man aged 50 to 59 who received an inactivated influenza vaccine. CDR3 amino acids: CASSSQGRSTGELFF. CDR3 in DNA: TGTGCCAGCAGTTCCCAGGGTAGGAGCACCGGGGAGCTGTTTTTT.